In this sample, the clone carrying this T cell receptor beta chain turned up once. Its antigen is as yet unknown. CDR1 and CDR2 (germline): MGHRA, YSYEKL. V shed 6 bases and J 10 bases; nucleotides not matched to a gene: 12. This CDR3 has 16 amino acids. These data come from a study of shared clonotypes between healthy human individuals. When replicate PCRs were run on sorted subsets, they used around 200 ng DNA, tens of thousands of T cell genomes. Clones were sequenced by immunoSEQ multiplex PCR, and TCRdb holds only the in-frame ones, with some missing. This sample has about 610,000 clones, with around 97% found just once. Study-level findings and limits: Larger estimated richness was generally recorded for naive subsets relative to memory subsets.

The specimen sequenced was naive CD4+ T cells sorted from blood. Indicated subset: CD45RA+ positively selected. The chain combines TRBV4-1 with TRBJ2-1; 13 bases fit TRBD2. The clonotype originates from a woman aged 25 to 39 in good health. CDR3 bases: TGCGCCAGCAGACGAGGACTAGCGGGGGACCAGGGAGAGCAGTTCTTC. This translates into CASRRGLAGDQGEQFF.